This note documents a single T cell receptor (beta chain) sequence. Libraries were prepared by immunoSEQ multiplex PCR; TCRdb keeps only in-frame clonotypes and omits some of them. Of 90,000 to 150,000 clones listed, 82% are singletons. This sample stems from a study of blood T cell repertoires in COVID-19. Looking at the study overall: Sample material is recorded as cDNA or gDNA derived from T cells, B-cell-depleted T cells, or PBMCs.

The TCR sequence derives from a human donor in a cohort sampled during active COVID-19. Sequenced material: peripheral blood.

DNA of the CDR3: TGTGCCAGTAGTACCCATAGCGGGGGGGCCACAGATACGCAGTATTTT. Translating it yields CASSTHSGGATDTQYF. V usage is TRBV19 and J usage is TRBJ2-3, with 11 bases fitting TRBD2. J lost 2 bases, V lost 4 bases, and 5 bases had no gene match. The germline CDR1 and CDR2 sequences are LNHDA and SQIVND (reference sequence). The CDR3 covers 16 residues.